This T cell receptor (beta chain) appears in the sequencing data of a study of T cells after somatic rescue of genetic block. There are a few counts of this clone. CDR1 is MNHNS and CDR2 is SASEGT in the germline V gene. V lost 4 bases, J lost 7 bases, and 14 bases lay in between. The CDR3 totals 15 residues. Data came from immunoSEQ multiplex PCR; TCRdb stores just in-frame clones and leaves some out. This sample has 80,000 to 100,000 clones, with about nine tenths found just once. Input material: peripheral blood mononuclear cells (PBMCs). The chain employs TRBV6-1 and TRBJ1-6, with D possibly TRBD1 on 5 matching bases. This clonotype was obtained from a woman younger than 35. CDR3 in amino acids: CASSGGTNRNSPLHF. CDR3 in DNA: TGTGCCAGCAGTGGGGGGACGAATAGGAATTCACCCCTCCACTTT.